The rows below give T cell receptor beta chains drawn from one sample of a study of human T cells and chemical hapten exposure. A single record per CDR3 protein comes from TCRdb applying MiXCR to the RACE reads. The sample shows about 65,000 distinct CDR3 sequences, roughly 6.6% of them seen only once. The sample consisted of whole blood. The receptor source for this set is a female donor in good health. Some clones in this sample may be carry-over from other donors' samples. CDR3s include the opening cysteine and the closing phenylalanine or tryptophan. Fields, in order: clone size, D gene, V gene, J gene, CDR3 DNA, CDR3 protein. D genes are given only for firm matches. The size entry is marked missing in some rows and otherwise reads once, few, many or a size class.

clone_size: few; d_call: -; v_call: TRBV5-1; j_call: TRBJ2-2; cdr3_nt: TGCGCCAGCAGCTTGCTACCGGGACAACACACCGGGGAGCTGTTTTTT; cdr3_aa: CASSLLPGQHTGELFF
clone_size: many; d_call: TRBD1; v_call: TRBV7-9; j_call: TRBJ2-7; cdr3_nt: TGTGCCAGCAGCTCTGCAGGGGGCGACGAGCAGTACTTC; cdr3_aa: CASSSAGGDEQYF
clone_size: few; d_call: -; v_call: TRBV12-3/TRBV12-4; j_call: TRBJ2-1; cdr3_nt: TGTGCCAGCAGTCCTCAGACTCTGGGTTATGAGCAGTTCTTC; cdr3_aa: CASSPQTLGYEQFF
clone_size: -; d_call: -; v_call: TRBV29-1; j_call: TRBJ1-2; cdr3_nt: TGCAGCGTTAGAGGGTTGGATAACTATGGCTACACCTTC; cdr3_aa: CSVRGLDNYGYTF
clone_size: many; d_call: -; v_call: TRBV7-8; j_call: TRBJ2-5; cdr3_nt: TGTGCCAGCAGCTTACGGAGGGGCGGGACTGAGACCCAGTACTTC; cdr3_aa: CASSLRRGGTETQYF
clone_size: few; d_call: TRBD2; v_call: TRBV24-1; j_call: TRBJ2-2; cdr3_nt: TGTGCCACCTTTCCTTTCTTAACTAGCGGCGCGAACACCGGGGAGCTGTTTTTT; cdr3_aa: CATFPFLTSGANTGELFF
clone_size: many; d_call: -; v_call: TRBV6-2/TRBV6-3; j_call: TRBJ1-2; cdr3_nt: TGTGCCAGCAGTAAGACAGGCAACTATGGCTACACCTTC; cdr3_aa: CASSKTGNYGYTF
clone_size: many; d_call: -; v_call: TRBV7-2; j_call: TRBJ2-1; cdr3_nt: TGTGCCAGCAGCTTAGCGGGGGCCCGAATACAAAATGAGCAGTTCTTC; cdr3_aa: CASSLAGARIQNEQFF
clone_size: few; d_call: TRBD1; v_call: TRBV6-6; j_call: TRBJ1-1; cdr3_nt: TGTGCCAGCAACGCCGGACAGGGGGCGGACACTGAAGCTTTCTTT; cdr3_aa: CASNAGQGADTEAFF
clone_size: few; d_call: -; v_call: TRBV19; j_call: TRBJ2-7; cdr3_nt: TGTGCCAGTAGTATAGTAGGGCCGGTGGGTTCCTACGAGCAGTACTTC; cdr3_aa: CASSIVGPVGSYEQYF
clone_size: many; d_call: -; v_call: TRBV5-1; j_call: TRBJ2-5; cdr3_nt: TGCGCCAGCAGCTTGGGGGAGGACAGTTCGGAGACCCAGTACTTC; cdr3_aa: CASSLGEDSSETQYF
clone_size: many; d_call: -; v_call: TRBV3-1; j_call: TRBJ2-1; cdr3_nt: TGTGCCAGCAGCCAAGAGGTCAGGGGCGGTGAGCAGTTCTTC; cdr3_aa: CASSQEVRGGEQFF
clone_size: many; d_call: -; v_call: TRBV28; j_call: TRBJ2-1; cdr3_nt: TGTGCCAGCAGTTTTCCCAGGGGTGAGCAGTTCTTC; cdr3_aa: CASSFPRGEQFF
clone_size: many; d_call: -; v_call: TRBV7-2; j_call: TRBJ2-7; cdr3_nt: TGTGCCAGCAGCTACGGACACCCCTACGAGCAGTACTTC; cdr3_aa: CASSYGHPYEQYF
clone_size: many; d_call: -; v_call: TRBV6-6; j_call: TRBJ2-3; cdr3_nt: TGTGCCAGCAAAGGGGGCACAGATACGCAGTATTTT; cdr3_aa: CASKGGTDTQYF
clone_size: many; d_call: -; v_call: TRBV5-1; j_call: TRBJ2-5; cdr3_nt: TGCGCCAGCAGCTTGGAGGAGGGGACCCAAGAGACCCAGTACTTC; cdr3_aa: CASSLEEGTQETQYF
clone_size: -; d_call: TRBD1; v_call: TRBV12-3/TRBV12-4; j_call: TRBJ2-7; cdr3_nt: TGTGCCAGCAGCCGCCCCGGGACAGAAAACGAGCAGTACTTC; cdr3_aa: CASSRPGTENEQYF
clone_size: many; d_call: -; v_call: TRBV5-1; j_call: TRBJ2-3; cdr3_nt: TGCGCCAGCAGCTTGGAAAAGATCACAGATACGCAGTATTTT; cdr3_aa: CASSLEKITDTQYF
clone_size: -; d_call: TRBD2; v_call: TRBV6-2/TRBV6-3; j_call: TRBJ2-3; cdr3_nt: TGTGCCAGCAGCTTAGCGGGAGGGAGCACAGATACGCAGTATTTT; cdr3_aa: CASSLAGGSTDTQYF
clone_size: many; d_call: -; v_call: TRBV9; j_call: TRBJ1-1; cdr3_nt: TGTGCCAGCAGCGGGGGACCTATCACTGAAGCTTTCTTT; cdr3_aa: CASSGGPITEAFF
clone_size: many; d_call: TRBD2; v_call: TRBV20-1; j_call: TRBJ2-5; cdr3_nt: TGCAGTGCTCTGAACGGGCGGGAGGGCCGCGAGACCCAGTACTTC; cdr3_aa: CSALNGREGRETQYF
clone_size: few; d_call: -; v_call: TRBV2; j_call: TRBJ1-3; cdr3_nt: TGTGCCAGCAGTGAAGTCGGGACACGCTCTGGAAACACCATATATTTT; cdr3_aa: CASSEVGTRSGNTIYF
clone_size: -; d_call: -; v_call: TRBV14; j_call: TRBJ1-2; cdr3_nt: TGTGCCAGCAGCCAAGGCGGTCCAGGGAACTATGGCTACACCTTC; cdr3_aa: CASSQGGPGNYGYTF
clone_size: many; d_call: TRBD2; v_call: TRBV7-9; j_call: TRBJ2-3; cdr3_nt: TGTGCCAGCAGTCGGGGGGCAGATACGCAGTATTTT; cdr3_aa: CASSRGADTQYF
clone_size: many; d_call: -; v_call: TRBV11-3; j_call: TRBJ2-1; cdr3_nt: TGTGCCAGCAGCTTAGGGGCCGCCAACAATGAGCAGTTCTTC; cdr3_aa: CASSLGAANNEQFF
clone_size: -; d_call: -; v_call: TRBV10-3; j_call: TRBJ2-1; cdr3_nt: TGTGCCATCAGCACCGGTCAAGTCAATGAGCAGTTCTTC; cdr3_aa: CAISTGQVNEQFF
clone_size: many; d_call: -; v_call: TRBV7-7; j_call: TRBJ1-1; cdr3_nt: TGTGCTAGCAGCTTAAGGTCTTCTGGCAGCGAGGTGGCTGAAGCTTTCTTT; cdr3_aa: CASSLRSSGSEVAEAFF
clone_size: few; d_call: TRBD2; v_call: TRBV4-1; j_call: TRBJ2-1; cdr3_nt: TGCGCCAGCAGCCAAGATCAGGCTAGCGGAAATGAGCAGTTCTTC; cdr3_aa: CASSQDQASGNEQFF